Listed below are T cell receptor beta chains from one sample, sequenced in a study of T cell responses to AZD1222 COVID-19 vaccine. Generated by immunoSEQ multiplex PCR, the TCRdb table keeps only in-frame clones and is missing some. The sample lists tens of thousands of clones, roughly 90% occurring once. This specimen consisted of peripheral blood, obtained 28 days after the second AZD1222 dose. The receptors here all came from an adult who received the AZD1222 COVID-19 vaccine. CDR3s include the opening cysteine and the closing phenylalanine or tryptophan. Each record gives: J gene, V gene, D gene, clone size, CDR3 DNA, CDR3 protein. D genes are given only for firm matches. Clone size is not always given. Where it is, it says once, few, many or a class for expanded clones.

j_gene: TRBJ1-5
v_gene: TRBV6-2/TRBV6-3
d_gene: .
abundance: .
CDR3nt: TGTGCCAGCAGTTACGAAGTATTACAGCCCCAGCATTTT
CDR3aa: CASSYEVLQPQHF

j_gene: TRBJ1-2
v_gene: TRBV4-2
d_gene: .
abundance: .
CDR3nt: TGTGCCAGCAGCCAAGGAAAGGAGAACTATGGCTACACCTTC
CDR3aa: CASSQGKENYGYTF

j_gene: TRBJ2-2
v_gene: TRBV2
d_gene: .
abundance: .
CDR3nt: TGTGCCAGCAGGGCCCCTACAGGGAACACCGGGGAGCTGTTTTTT
CDR3aa: CASRAPTGNTGELFF

j_gene: TRBJ1-5
v_gene: TRBV6-1
d_gene: .
abundance: .
CDR3nt: TGTGCCAGCAGTGAAGGCCCGTATAGCAATCAGCCCCAGCATTTT
CDR3aa: CASSEGPYSNQPQHF

j_gene: TRBJ2-7
v_gene: TRBV2
d_gene: TRBD2
abundance: once
CDR3nt: TGTGCCAGCGGGGGACTGGCGGGGGACGAGCAGTACTTC
CDR3aa: CASGGLAGDEQYF

j_gene: TRBJ1-2
v_gene: TRBV27
d_gene: TRBD1
abundance: .
CDR3nt: TGTGCCAGCAGTTTCGACAGGGGGGATGGCTACACCTTC
CDR3aa: CASSFDRGDGYTF

j_gene: TRBJ1-6
v_gene: TRBV4-1
d_gene: TRBD1
abundance: .
CDR3nt: TGCGCCAGCAGCCTGGGACAGGGGGATTTGTATTCACCCCTCCACTTT
CDR3aa: CASSLGQGDLYSPLHF

j_gene: TRBJ2-7
v_gene: TRBV30
d_gene: TRBD2
abundance: .
CDR3nt: TGTGCCTGGAGTGTAATAGCGGGAGTTATCCACGAGCAGTACTTC
CDR3aa: CAWSVIAGVIHEQYF

j_gene: TRBJ1-1
v_gene: TRBV5-1
d_gene: .
abundance: few
CDR3nt: TGCGCCAGCAGCCTACAGGAAAACACTGAAGCTTTCTTT
CDR3aa: CASSLQENTEAFF

j_gene: TRBJ2-2
v_gene: TRBV24-1
d_gene: .
abundance: once
CDR3nt: TGTGCCACCCGCAGGGGATCGAACACCGGGGAGCTGTTTTTT
CDR3aa: CATRRGSNTGELFF

j_gene: TRBJ2-7
v_gene: TRBV12-3/TRBV12-4
d_gene: .
abundance: .
CDR3nt: TGTGCCAGCACACCGGGACCTAGCTACGAGCAGTACTTC
CDR3aa: CASTPGPSYEQYF

j_gene: TRBJ2-3
v_gene: TRBV5-5
d_gene: .
abundance: .
CDR3nt: TGTGCCAGCAGCTGGGGGGGCAGGACCAGCACAGATACGCAGTATTTT
CDR3aa: CASSWGGRTSTDTQYF

j_gene: TRBJ2-7
v_gene: TRBV2
d_gene: TRBD1
abundance: .
CDR3nt: TGTGCCAGCAGTCAACGCTGGACAGGGGGACCCTACGAGCAGTACTTC
CDR3aa: CASSQRWTGGPYEQYF

j_gene: TRBJ1-6
v_gene: TRBV4-1
d_gene: TRBD1
abundance: few
CDR3nt: TGCGCCAGCAGCCAGAACCTGAGACAGGGCGTTCGATCACCCCTCCACTTT
CDR3aa: CASSQNLRQGVRSPLHF

j_gene: TRBJ1-2
v_gene: TRBV6-1
d_gene: .
abundance: .
CDR3nt: TGTGCCAGCAGTGAAAGACAGACCTATGGCTACACCTTC
CDR3aa: CASSERQTYGYTF

j_gene: TRBJ1-1
v_gene: TRBV2
d_gene: TRBD1
abundance: .
CDR3nt: TGTGCCAGCAGATACGGGACAGGGGACACTGAAGCTTTCTTT
CDR3aa: CASRYGTGDTEAFF

j_gene: TRBJ2-3
v_gene: TRBV12-3/TRBV12-4
d_gene: .
abundance: .
CDR3nt: TGTGCCAGCAGTTTATGGGAGGCAGATACGCAGTATTTT
CDR3aa: CASSLWEADTQYF

j_gene: TRBJ1-5
v_gene: TRBV4-2
d_gene: .
abundance: .
CDR3nt: TGTGCCAGCAGCCAAGATATACGGAAGGACAATCAGCCCCAGCATTTT
CDR3aa: CASSQDIRKDNQPQHF

j_gene: TRBJ1-6
v_gene: TRBV6-4
d_gene: .
abundance: .
CDR3nt: TGTGCCAGCAGTGAGTCGGGACGGGATAATTCACCCCTCCACTTT
CDR3aa: CASSESGRDNSPLHF

j_gene: TRBJ1-5
v_gene: TRBV28
d_gene: .
abundance: .
CDR3nt: TGTGCCAGCAGGCTCCCGGGACCACAGGTTCCGGACCAGCCCCAGCATTTT
CDR3aa: CASRLPGPQVPDQPQHF

j_gene: TRBJ2-3
v_gene: TRBV12-3/TRBV12-4
d_gene: .
abundance: .
CDR3nt: TGTGCCAGCAGTTTCAGCAGGGGGGATAAGTATTTT
CDR3aa: CASSFSRGDKYF

j_gene: TRBJ1-2
v_gene: TRBV10-3
d_gene: .
abundance: .
CDR3nt: TGTGCCATCAGTGAGTCCGACAGCCTTAACTATGGCTACACCTTC
CDR3aa: CAISESDSLNYGYTF

j_gene: TRBJ2-7
v_gene: TRBV20-1
d_gene: TRBD2
abundance: .
CDR3nt: TGCAGTGCTAGTCCGGGGTCCAGCGGGGATCTCCTTTACGAGCAGTACTTC
CDR3aa: CSASPGSSGDLLYEQYF

j_gene: TRBJ1-2
v_gene: TRBV2
d_gene: .
abundance: .
CDR3nt: TGTGCCAGCTACAGGGACTGGTCCACCTTC
CDR3aa: CASYRDWSTF

j_gene: TRBJ2-3
v_gene: TRBV5-1
d_gene: .
abundance: .
CDR3nt: TGCGCCAGCAGCTTGGACTTAAGCACAGATACGCAGTATTTT
CDR3aa: CASSLDLSTDTQYF

j_gene: TRBJ2-6
v_gene: TRBV6-4
d_gene: .
abundance: .
CDR3nt: TGTGCCAGCAGTGAGGGGGCTGGGGCCAACGTCCTGACTTTC
CDR3aa: CASSEGAGANVLTF

j_gene: TRBJ1-2
v_gene: TRBV19
d_gene: .
abundance: .
CDR3nt: TGTGCCAGTAGTGTCGGCGAGGGCTATGGCTACACCTTC
CDR3aa: CASSVGEGYGYTF

j_gene: TRBJ2-1
v_gene: TRBV2
d_gene: .
abundance: .
CDR3nt: TGTGCCAGCAGCTTACCGGGGACGTGGGCTGAGCAGTTCTTC
CDR3aa: CASSLPGTWAEQFF